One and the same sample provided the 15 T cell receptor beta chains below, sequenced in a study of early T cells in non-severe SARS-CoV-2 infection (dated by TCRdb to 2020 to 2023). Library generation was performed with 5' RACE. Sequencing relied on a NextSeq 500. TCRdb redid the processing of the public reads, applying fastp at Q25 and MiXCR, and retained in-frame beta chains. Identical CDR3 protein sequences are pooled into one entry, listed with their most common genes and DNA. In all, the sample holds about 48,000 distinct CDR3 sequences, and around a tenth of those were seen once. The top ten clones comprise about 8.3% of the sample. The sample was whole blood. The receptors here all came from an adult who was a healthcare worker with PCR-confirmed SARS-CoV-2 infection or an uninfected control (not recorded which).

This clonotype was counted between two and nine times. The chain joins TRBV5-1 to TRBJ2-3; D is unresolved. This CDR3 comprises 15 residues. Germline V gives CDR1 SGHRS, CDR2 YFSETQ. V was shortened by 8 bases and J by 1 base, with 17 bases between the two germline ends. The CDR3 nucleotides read TGCGCCAGGTACTTTCGTGGTCCCGGCACAGATACGCAGTATTTT. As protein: CARYFRGPGTDTQYF.

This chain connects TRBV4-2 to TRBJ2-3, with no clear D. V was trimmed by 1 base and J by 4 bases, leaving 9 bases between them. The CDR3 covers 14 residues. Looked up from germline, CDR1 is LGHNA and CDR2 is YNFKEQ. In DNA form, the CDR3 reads TGTGCCAGCAGCCAAGCCCTGGTCCCAGATACGCAGTATTTT. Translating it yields CASSQALVPDTQYF.

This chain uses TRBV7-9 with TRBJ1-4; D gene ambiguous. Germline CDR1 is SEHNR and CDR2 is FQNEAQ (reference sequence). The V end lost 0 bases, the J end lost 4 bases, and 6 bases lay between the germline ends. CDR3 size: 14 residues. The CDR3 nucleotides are TGTGCCAGCAGCTTAGCGCCCGGTAATGAAAAACTGTTTTTT. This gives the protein CASSLAPGNEKLFF.

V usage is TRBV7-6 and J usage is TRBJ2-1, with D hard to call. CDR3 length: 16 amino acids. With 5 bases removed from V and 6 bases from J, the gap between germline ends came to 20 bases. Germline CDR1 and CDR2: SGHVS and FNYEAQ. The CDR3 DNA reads TGTGCCAGCAGCCCGGACGCGCGTTGGGGATCCAATGAGCAGTTCTTC. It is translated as CASSPDARWGSNEQFF.

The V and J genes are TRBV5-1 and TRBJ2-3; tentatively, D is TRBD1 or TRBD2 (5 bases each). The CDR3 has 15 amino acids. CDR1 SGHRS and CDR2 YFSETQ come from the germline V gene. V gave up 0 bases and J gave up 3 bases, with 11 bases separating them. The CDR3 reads CASSLAGAETDTQYF. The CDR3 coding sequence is TGCGCCAGCAGCTTGGCCGGGGCGGAGACAGATACGCAGTATTTT.

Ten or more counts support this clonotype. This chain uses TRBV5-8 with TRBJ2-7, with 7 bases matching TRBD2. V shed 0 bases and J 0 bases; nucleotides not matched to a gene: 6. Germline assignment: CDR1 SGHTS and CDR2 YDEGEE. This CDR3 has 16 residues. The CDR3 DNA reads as TGTGCCAGCAGCTTGGCCGGGGGGACGAGCTCCTACGAGCAGTACTTC. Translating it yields CASSLAGGTSSYEQYF. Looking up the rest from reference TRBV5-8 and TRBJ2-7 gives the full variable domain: EAGVTQSPTHLIKTRGQQATLRCSPISGHTSVYWYQQALGLGLQFLLWYDEGEERNRGNFPPRFSGRQFPNYSSELNVNALELEDSALYLCASSLAGGTSSYEQYFGPGTRLTVT.

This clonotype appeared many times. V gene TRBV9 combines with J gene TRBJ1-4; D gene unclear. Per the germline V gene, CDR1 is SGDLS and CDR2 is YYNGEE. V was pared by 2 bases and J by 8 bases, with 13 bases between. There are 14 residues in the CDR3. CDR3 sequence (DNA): TGTGCCAGCAGCGTGGGCCCTGTGGCGGAAAAACTGTTTTTT. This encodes CASSVGPVAEKLFF.

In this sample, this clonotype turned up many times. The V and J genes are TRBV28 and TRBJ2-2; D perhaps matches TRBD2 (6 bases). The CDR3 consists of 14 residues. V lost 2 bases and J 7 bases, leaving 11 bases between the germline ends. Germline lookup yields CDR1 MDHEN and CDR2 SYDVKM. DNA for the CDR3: TGTGCCAGCAGTTTACTAGCGCGAAACGGGGAGCTGTTTTTT. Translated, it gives CASSLLARNGELFF.

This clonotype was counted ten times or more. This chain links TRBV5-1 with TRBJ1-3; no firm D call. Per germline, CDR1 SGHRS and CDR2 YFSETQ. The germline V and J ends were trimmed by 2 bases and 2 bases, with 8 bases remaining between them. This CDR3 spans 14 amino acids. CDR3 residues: CASSFEGTGNTIYF. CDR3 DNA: TGCGCCAGCAGCTTCGAGGGAACTGGAAACACCATATATTTT.

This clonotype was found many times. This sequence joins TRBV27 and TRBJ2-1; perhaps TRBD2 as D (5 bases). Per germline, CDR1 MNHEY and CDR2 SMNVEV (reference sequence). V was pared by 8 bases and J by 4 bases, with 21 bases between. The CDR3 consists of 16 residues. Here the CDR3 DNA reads TGTGCCAGCTCACGGGGTGGAATCCTAGTTTACAATGAGCAGTTCTTC. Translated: CASSRGGILVYNEQFF.

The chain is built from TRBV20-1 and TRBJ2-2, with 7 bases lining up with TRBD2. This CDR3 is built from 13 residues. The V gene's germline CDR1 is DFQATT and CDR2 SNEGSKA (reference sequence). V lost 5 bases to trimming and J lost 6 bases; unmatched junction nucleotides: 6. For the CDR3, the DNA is TGCAGTGCTGAAGGAGCGGGACCCGGGGAGCTGTTTTTT. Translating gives CSAEGAGPGELFF.

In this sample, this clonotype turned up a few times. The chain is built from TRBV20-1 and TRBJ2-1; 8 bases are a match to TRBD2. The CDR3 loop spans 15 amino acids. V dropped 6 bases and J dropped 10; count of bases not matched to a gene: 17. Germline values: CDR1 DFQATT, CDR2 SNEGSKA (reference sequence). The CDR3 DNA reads TGCAGTGCCCCGGGGAGCGGGAGTTTCGTTGGAGAGCAGTTCTTC. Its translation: CSAPGSGSFVGEQFF.

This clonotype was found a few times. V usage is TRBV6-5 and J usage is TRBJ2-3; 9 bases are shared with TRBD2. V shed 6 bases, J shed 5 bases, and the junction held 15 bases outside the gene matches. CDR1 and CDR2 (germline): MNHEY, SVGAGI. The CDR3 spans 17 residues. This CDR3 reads CASSPRWLAGYLDTQYF. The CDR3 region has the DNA TGTGCCAGCAGCCCCCGGTGGCTAGCGGGATATTTAGATACGCAGTATTTT.

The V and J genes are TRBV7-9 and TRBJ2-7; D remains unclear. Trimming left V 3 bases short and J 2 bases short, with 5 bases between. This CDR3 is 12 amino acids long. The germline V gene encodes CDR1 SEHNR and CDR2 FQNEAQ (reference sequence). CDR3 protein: CASSFSAYEQYF. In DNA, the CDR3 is TGTGCCAGCAGCTTTTCGGCCTACGAGCAGTACTTC. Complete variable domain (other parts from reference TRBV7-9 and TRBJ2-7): DTGVSQNPRHKITKRGQNVTFRCDPISEHNRLYWYRQTLGQGPEFLTYFQNEAQLEKSRLLSDRFSAERPKGSFSTLEIQRTEQGDSAMYLCASSFSAYEQYFGPGTRLTVT.

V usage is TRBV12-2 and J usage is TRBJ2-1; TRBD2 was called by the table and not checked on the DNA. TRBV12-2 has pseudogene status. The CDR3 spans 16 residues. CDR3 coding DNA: TGTGCAAGTCGCTTAGCACCTAGCGGGGCCCGGGATGAGCAGTTCTTC. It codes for CASRLAPSGARDEQFF.